These 8 T cell receptor beta chains were sequenced from one sample in a study of blood T cell repertoires in COVID-19 (TCRdb year 2020). Preparation of the library involved the immunoSEQ multiplex PCR assay. The table comes from immuneACCESS by way of TCRdb, which keeps in-frame sequences with V and J called. Part of the clones is missing from these tables; in studies checked, under half for an unresolved V gene and the rest for unknown reasons. This sample comprises approximately 280,000 clones, about 82% of them detected only once. The top ten clones comprise 5.1% of the sample. Sequencing was carried out using peripheral blood. The receptors were sampled from a man aged 45 to 65 with active or convalescent COVID-19.

To note about this clone: The same CDR3 can be traced to other DNA sequences in this sample. The rearrangement joins TRBV29-1 to TRBJ1-1; no reliable D call. The CDR3 contains 12 residues. Looked up from germline, CDR1 is SQVTM and CDR2 is ANQGSEA. Trimming pared 0 bases from V and 5 bases from J, leaving 7 bases between. The CDR3 nucleotides are TGCAGCGTTGAAGATCGAGGGACTGAAGCTTTCTTT. Amino acids: CSVEDRGTEAFF.

The rearrangement joins TRBV12-5 to TRBJ2-6, with D tentatively TRBD1 (6 bases). Germline V gives CDR1 LGHNT, CDR2 FRNRAP. This CDR3 region has 17 residues. Trimming took off 1 base at V and 0 bases at J, with 10 bases between the two ends. This CDR3 is CASGLAGDHSGANVLTF. The DNA for the CDR3 is TGTGCTAGTGGTTTGGCAGGGGATCACTCTGGGGCCAACGTCCTGACTTTC.

The V and J genes are TRBV6-5 and TRBJ1-1, with 7 bases identical to TRBD1. Germline CDR1 and CDR2: MNHEY and SVGAGI. V trimming: 5 bases; J trimming: 10 bases; junction bases outside the gene matches: 16. CDR3 length: 15 amino acids. CDR3 bases: TGTGCCAGCAGTAGGAGAACAGGGGCGACGCTTCGAGCTTTCTTT. Translation gives CASSRRTGATLRAFF.

This chain links TRBV6-1 with TRBJ1-4, with TRBD1 matching over 7 bases. The V and J ends lost 3 bases and 12 bases, in that order; junction bases with no gene match: 4. CDR1 and CDR2 (germline): MNHNS, SASEGT. This CDR3 comprises 12 residues. CDR3 in amino acids: CASSEGTVELFF. The DNA for the CDR3 is TGTGCCAGCAGTGAGGGGACAGTCGAACTGTTTTTT.

V and J are TRBV18 and TRBJ2-1; D gene uncertain. Trimming shortened V by 6 bases and J by 5 bases, and 11 bases separated the two germline ends. This CDR3 region has 13 residues. The germline CDR1 and CDR2 sequences are KGHSH and LQKENI. CDR3 in amino acids: CASSPKRNNEQFF. DNA of the CDR3: TGTGCCAGCTCCCCCAAGAGAAACAATGAGCAGTTCTTC.

The rearrangement links TRBV13 to TRBJ2-2; D not certain. Per germline, CDR1 PRHDT and CDR2 FYEKMQ (reference sequence). The V end lost 5 bases, the J end lost 5 bases, and 9 bases lay between the germline ends. The CDR3 spans 13 residues. The CDR3 spells CASSNMVTGELFF. In DNA, the CDR3 is TGTGCCAGCAGCAACATGGTGACCGGGGAGCTGTTTTTT.

The CDR3 loop reads CASSSRGNNSPLHF. The CDR3 DNA is TGTGCCAGCAGCTCCAGGGGAAATAATTCACCCCTCCACTTT. This chain links TRBV5-4 with TRBJ1-6, with a tentative D call TRBD1 (6 bases). With 3 bases removed from V and 5 bases from J, the gap between germline ends came to 9 bases. Germline V gives CDR1 SGHNT, CDR2 YYREEE (reference sequence). The CDR3 extends over 14 amino acids.

The J gene is TRBJ2-1, the V gene TRBV7-9; 8 positions agree with TRBD1. V was pared by 5 bases and J by 8 bases, with 8 bases of the junction left unmatched. Germline CDR1 is SEHNR and CDR2 is FQNEAQ (reference sequence). This CDR3 is 14 amino acids long. The CDR3: CASSVQGAFDEQFF. Here the CDR3 DNA reads TGTGCCAGCAGCGTGCAGGGGGCGTTCGATGAGCAGTTCTTC. Full variable domain (missing parts from reference TRBV7-9 and TRBJ2-1): DTGVSQNPRHKITKRGQNVTFRCDPISEHNRLYWYRQTLGQGPEFLTYFQNEAQLEKSRLLSDRFSAERPKGSFSTLEIQRTEQGDSAMYLCASSVQGAFDEQFFGPGTRLTVL.